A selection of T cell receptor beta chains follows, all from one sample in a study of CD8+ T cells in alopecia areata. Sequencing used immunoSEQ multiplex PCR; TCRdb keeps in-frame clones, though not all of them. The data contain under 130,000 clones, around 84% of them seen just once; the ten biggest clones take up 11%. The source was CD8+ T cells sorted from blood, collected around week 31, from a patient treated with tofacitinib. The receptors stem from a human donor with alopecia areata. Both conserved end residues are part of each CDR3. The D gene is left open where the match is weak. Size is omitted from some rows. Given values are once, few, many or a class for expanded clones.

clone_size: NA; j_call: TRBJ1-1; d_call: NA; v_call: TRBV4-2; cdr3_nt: TGTGCCAGCAGCCAAGGGGACGGCTTCACTGAAGCTTTCTTT; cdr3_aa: CASSQGDGFTEAFF
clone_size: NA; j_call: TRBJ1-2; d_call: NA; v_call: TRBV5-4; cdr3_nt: TGTGCCAGCAGCGGCTCGTCAGGAGCCTATGGCTACACCTTC; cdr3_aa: CASSGSSGAYGYTF
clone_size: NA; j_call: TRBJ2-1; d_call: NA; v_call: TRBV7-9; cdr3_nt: TGTGCCAGCGGTGAGGTTAGCTCCTACAATGAGCAGTTCTTC; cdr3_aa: CASGEVSSYNEQFF
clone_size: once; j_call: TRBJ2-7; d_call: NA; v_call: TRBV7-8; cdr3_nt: TGTGCCAGCAGCTTCCGAGAAGGGATCTCCTACGAGCAGTACTTC; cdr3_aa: CASSFREGISYEQYF
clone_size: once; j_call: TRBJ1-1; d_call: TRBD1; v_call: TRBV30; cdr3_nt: TGTGCCTGGAGTGACCCGGGCAGGGGGCTCACTGAAGCTTTCTTT; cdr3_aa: CAWSDPGRGLTEAFF
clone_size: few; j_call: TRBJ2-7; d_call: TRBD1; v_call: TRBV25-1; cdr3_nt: TGTGCCAGCAGTATCACAGGGGTCGACGAGCAGTACTTC; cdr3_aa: CASSITGVDEQYF
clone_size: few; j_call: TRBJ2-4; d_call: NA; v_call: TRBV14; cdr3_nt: TGTGCCAGCAGCCAAGATTCTAGGAGACCGTTATTC; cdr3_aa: CASSQDSRRPLF
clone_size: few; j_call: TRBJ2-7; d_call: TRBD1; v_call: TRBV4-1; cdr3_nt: TGCGCCAGCAGCCAACCTCCGGGACAGGGGGCCTACGAGCAGTACTTC; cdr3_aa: CASSQPPGQGAYEQYF
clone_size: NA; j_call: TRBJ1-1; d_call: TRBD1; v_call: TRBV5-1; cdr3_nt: TGCGCCAGCAGCCTGACAGGGGCGTCGGAAGCTTTCTTT; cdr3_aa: CASSLTGASEAFF
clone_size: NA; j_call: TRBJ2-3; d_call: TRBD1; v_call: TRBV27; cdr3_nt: TGTGCCAGCAGATTGAGGACAGGGGAAGCCACAGATACGCAGTATTTT; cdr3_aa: CASRLRTGEATDTQYF
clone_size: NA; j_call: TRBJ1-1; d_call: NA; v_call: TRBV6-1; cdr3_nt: TGTGCCAGCAGTGAAGACCGGGGCGGCCCAGCGAACACTGAAGCTTTCTTT; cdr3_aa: CASSEDRGGPANTEAFF
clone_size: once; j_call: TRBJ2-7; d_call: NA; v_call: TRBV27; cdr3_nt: TGTGCCAGCAGTCTAGGGAGGAGGTACGAGCAGTACTTC; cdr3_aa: CASSLGRRYEQYF
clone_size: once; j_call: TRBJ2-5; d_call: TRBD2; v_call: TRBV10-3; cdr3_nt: TGTGCCATCAGTGACCCAACGGGACTAGCGGGAGTTGGGGAGACCCAGTACTTC; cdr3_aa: CAISDPTGLAGVGETQYF
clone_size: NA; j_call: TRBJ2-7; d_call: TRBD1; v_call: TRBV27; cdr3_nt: TGTGCCAGCAGTTTTTTCTCCGGGACAGGGGACTACGAGCAGTACTTC; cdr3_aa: CASSFFSGTGDYEQYF
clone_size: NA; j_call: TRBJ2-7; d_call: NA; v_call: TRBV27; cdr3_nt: TGTGCCAGCCACAGGGGGGGTGAGCAGTACTTC; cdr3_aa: CASHRGGEQYF
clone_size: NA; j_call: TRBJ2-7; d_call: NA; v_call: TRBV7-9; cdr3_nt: TGTGCCAGCAGCTACACTAGCTACGAGCAGTACTTC; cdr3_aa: CASSYTSYEQYF
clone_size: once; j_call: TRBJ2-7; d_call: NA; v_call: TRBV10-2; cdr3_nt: TGCGCCAGCAGTGAGTGGGGGCCCTCCTACGAGCAGTACTTC; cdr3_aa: CASSEWGPSYEQYF
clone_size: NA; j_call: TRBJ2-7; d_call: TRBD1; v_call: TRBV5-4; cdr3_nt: TGTGCCAGCAGCACCGGGACAGGGGCCAGGTACGAGCAGTACTTC; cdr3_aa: CASSTGTGARYEQYF
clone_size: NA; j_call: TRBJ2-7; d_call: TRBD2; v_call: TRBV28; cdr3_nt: TGTGCCAGCAGGGTGATAGCGGGGGACTCCTACGAGCAGTACTTC; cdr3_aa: CASRVIAGDSYEQYF
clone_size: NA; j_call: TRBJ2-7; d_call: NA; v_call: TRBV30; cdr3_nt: TGTGCCTGGGGGGACATAAGGGGCGAGCAGTACTTC; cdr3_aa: CAWGDIRGEQYF
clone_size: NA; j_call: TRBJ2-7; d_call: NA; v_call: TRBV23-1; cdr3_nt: TGCGCCAGCAGTCCGCATCCTGTCTACGAGCAGTACTTC; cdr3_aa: CASSPHPVYEQYF
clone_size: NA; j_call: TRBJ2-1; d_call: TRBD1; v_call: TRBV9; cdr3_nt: TGTGCCAGCAGCGGGGACAGCTACAATGAGCAGTTCTTC; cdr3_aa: CASSGDSYNEQFF
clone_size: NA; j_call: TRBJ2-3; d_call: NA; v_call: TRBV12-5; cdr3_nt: TGTGCTAGTGGTTTACCGGACAATAGCACAGATACGCAGTATTTT; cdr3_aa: CASGLPDNSTDTQYF
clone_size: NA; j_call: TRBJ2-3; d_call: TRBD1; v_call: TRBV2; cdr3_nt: TGTGCCAGCAGTCAACTACCGGGACAGGGACCTACAGATACGCAGTATTTT; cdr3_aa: CASSQLPGQGPTDTQYF